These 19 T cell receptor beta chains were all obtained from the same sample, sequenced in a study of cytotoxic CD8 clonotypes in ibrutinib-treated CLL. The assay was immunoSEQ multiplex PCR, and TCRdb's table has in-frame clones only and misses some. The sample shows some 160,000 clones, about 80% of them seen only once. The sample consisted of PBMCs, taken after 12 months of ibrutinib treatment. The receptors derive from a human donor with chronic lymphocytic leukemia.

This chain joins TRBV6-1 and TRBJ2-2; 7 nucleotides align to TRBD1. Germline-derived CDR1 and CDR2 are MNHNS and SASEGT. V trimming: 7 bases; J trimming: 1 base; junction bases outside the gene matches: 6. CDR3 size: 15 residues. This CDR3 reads CASNGQVKNTGELFF. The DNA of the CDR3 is TGTGCCAGCAACGGACAGGTGAAGAACACCGGGGAGCTGTTTTTT.

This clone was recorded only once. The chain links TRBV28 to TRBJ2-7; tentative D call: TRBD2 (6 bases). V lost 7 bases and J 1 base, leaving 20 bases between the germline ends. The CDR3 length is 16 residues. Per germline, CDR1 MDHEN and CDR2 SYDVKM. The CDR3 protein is CASMGRRARGSYEQYF. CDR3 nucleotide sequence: TGTGCCAGCATGGGTAGGAGGGCTCGAGGTTCCTACGAGCAGTACTTC.

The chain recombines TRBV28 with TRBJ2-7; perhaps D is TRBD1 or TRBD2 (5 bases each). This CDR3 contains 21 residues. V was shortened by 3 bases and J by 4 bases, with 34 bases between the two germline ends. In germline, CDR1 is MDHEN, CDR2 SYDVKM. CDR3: CASSFVFGESSRAAGTYEQYF. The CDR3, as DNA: TGTGCCAGCAGTTTTGTATTTGGGGAATCCTCGAGGGCTGCAGGGACGTACGAGCAGTACTTC.

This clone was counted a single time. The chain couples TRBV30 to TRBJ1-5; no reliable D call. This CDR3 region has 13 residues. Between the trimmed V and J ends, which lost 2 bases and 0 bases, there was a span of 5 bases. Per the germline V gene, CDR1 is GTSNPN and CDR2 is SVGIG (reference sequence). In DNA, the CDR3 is TGTGCCTGGAGTACCGATAGCAATCAGCCCCAGCATTTT. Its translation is CAWSTDSNQPQHF.

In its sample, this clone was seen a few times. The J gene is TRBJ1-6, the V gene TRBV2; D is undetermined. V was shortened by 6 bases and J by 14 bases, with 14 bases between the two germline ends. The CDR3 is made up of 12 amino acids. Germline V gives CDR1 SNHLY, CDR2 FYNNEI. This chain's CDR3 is CASSLLKVSLHF. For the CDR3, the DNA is TGTGCCAGCAGCCTGCTTAAAGTCTCCCTCCACTTT.

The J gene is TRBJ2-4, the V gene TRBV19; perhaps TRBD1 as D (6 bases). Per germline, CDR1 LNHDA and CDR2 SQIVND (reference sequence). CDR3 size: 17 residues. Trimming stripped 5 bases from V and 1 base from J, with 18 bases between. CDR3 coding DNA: TGTGCCAGTAGTCCAGAAGGGGTGAGGGGGGCCAAAAACATTCAGTACTTC. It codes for CASSPEGVRGAKNIQYF.

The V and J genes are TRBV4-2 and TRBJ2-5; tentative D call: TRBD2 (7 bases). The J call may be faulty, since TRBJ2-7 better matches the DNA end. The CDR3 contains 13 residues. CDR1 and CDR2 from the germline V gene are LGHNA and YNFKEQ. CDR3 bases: TGTGCCAGCAGCTTCGGGGGGCCCTACGAGCAGTACTTC. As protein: CASSFGGPYEQYF.

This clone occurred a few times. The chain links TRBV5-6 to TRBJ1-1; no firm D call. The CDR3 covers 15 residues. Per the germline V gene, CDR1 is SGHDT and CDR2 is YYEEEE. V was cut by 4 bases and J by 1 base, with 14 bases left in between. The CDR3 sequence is CASSPNPTPNTEAFF. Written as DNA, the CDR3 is TGTGCCAGCAGCCCCAATCCGACCCCGAACACTGAAGCTTTCTTT.

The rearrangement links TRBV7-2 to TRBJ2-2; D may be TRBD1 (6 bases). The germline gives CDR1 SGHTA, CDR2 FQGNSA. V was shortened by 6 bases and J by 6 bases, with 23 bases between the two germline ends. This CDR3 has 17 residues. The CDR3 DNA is TGTGCCAGCAGTCGCATTAGGGGGAGAGAAGGCCCCGGGGAGCTGTTTTTT. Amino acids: CASSRIRGREGPGELFF.

The CDR3 spells CASSQEGTSGASSYEQYF. CDR3 in DNA: TGCGCCAGCAGCCAAGAAGGGACTAGCGGGGCGAGCTCCTACGAGCAGTACTTC. This rearrangement joins TRBV4-1 to TRBJ2-7; the match to TRBD2 covers 13 bases. This CDR3 has 18 residues. CDR1 is MGHRA, CDR2 YSYEKL, per germline. V shed 0 bases, J shed 0 bases, and the junction held 5 bases outside the gene matches.

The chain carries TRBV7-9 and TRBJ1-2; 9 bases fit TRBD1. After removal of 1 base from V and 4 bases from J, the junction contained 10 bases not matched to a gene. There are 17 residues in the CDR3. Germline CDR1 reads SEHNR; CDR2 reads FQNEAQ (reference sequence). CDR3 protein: CASSLGDRASKSYGYTF. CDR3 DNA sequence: TGTGCCAGCAGCTTAGGGGACAGGGCCAGTAAAAGCTATGGCTACACCTTC.

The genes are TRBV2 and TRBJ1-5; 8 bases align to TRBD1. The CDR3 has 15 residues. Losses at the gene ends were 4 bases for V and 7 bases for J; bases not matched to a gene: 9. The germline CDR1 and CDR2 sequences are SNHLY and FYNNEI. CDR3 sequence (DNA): TGTGCCAGCAGTGGGAGACAGGGGACAAGCCAGCCCCAGCATTTT. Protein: CASSGRQGTSQPQHF.

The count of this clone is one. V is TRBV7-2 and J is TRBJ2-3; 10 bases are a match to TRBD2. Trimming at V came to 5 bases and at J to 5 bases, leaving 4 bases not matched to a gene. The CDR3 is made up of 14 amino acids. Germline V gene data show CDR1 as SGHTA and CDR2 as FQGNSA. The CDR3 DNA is TGTGCCAGCAGCCGGGGACTAGCGCAAGATACGCAGTATTTT. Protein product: CASSRGLAQDTQYF. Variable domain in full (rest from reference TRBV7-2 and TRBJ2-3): GAGVSQSPSNKVTEKGKDVELRCDPISGHTALYWYRQSLGQGLEFLIYFQGNSAPDKSGLPSDRFSAERTGGSVSTLTIQRTQQEDSAVYLCASSRGLAQDTQYFGPGTRLTVL.

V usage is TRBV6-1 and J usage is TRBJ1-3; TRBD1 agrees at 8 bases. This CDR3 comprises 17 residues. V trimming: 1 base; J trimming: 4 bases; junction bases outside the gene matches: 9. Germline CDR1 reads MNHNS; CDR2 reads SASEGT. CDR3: CASSEVRPGGRGNTIYF. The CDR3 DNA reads TGTGCCAGCAGTGAAGTAAGACCAGGGGGCAGAGGAAACACCATATATTTT.

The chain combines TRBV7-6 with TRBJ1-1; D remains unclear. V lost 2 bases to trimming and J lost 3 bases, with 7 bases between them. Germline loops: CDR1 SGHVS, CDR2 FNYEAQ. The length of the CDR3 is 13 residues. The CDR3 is CASSLTRDTEAFF. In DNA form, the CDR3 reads TGTGCCAGCAGCTTAACCAGAGACACTGAAGCTTTCTTT.

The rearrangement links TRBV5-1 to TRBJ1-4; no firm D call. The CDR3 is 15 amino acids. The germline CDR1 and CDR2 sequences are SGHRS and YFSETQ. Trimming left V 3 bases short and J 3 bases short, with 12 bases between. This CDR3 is CASSSDTAPNEKLFF. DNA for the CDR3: TGCGCCAGCAGCTCAGATACAGCGCCTAATGAAAAACTGTTTTTT.

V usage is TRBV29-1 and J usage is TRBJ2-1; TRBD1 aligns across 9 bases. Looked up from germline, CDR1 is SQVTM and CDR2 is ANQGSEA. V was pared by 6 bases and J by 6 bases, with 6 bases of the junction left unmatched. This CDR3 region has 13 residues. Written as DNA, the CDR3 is TGCAGCGTGGGACAGGGATCTACCAATGAGCAGTTCTTC. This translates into CSVGQGSTNEQFF.

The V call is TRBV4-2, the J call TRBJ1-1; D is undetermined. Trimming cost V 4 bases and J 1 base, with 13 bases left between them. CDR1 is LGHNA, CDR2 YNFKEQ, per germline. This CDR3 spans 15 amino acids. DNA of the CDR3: TGTGCCAGCAGCCTCGAGGAAGAACCGAACACTGAAGCTTTCTTT. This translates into CASSLEEEPNTEAFF.

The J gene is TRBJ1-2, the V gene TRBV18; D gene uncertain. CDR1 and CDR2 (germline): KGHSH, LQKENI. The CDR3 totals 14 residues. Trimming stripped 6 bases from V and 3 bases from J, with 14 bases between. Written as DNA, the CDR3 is TGTGCCAGCTCCCCCCAGGAGGGTGACTATGGCTACACCTTC. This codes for CASSPQEGDYGYTF. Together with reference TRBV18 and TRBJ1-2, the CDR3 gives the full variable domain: NAGVMQNPRHLVRRRGQEARLRCSPMKGHSHVYWYRQLPEEGLKFMVYLQKENIIDESGMPKERFSAEFPKEGPSILRIQQVVRGDSAAYFCASSPQEGDYGYTFGSGTRLTVV.